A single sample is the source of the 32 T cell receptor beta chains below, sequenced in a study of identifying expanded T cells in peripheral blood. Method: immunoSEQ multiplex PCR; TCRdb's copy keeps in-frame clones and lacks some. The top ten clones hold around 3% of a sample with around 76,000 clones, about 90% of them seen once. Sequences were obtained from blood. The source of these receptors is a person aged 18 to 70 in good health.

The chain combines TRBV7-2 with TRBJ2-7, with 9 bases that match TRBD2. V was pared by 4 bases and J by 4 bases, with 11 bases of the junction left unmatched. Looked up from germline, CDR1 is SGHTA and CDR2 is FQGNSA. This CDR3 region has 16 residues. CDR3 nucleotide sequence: TGTGCCAGCAGCTCCGGCGGGGGGGCCGTCAGGTACGAGCAGTACTTC. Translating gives CASSSGGGAVRYEQYF. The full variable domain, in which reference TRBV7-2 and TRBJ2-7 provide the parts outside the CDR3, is GAGVSQSPSNKVTEKGKDVELRCDPISGHTALYWYRQSLGQGLEFLIYFQGNSAPDKSGLPSDRFSAERTGGSVSTLTIQRTQQEDSAVYLCASSSGGGAVRYEQYFGPGTRLTVT.

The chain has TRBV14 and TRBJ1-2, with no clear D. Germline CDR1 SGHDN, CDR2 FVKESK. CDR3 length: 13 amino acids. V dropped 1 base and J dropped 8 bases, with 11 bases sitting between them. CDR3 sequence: CASSQARGSGYTF. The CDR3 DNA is TGTGCCAGCAGCCAAGCCCGAGGTTCCGGCTACACCTTC.

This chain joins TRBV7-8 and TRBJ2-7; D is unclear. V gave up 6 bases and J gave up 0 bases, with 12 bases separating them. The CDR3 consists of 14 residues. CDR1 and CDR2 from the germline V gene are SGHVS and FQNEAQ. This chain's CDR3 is CASSSWTSSYEQYF. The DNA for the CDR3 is TGTGCCAGCAGTTCTTGGACGAGCTCCTACGAGCAGTACTTC.

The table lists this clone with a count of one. Written as DNA, the CDR3 is TGTGCCAGCAGTTCCAGGGGGCTTATCGGGACCGGGGAGCTGTTTTTT. It yields the protein CASSSRGLIGTGELFF. The chain is built from TRBV27 and TRBJ2-2; 8 positions agree with TRBD1. This CDR3 contains 16 residues. Germline assignment: CDR1 MNHEY and CDR2 SMNVEV (reference sequence). Trimming at V came to 4 bases and at J to 5 bases, leaving 9 bases not matched to a gene.

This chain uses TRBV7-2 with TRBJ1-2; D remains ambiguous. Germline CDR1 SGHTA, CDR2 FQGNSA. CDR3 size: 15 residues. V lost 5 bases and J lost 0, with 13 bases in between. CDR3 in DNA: TGTGCCAGCAGCCCTCGAGGTGGAGCTAACTATGGCTACACCTTC. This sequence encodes CASSPRGGANYGYTF.

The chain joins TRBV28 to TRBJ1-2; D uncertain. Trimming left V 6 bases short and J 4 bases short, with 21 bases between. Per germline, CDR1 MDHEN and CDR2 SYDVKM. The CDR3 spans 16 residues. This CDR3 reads CASRSQTTGGFYGYTF. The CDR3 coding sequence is TGTGCCAGCAGATCTCAAACCACGGGCGGGTTCTATGGCTACACCTTC.

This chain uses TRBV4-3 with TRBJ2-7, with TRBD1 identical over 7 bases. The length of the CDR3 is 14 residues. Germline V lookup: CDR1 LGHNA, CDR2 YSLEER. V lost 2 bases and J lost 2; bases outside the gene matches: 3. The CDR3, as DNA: TGCGCCAGCAGCCAAAGGGACAGACCCTACGAGCAGTACTTC. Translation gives CASSQRDRPYEQYF.

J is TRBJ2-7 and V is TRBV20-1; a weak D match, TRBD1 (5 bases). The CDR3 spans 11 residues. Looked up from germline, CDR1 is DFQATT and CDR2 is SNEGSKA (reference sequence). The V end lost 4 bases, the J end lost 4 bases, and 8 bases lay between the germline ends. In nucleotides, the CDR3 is TGCAGTGCTACTCAGGGATACGAGCAGTACTTC. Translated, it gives CSATQGYEQYF.

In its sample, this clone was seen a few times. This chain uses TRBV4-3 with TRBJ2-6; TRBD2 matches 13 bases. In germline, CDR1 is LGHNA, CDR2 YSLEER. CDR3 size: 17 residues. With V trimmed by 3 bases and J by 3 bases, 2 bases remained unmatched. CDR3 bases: TGCGCCAGCAGCCACGGACTAGCGGGAGATGGGGCCAACGTCCTGACTTTC. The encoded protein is CASSHGLAGDGANVLTF.

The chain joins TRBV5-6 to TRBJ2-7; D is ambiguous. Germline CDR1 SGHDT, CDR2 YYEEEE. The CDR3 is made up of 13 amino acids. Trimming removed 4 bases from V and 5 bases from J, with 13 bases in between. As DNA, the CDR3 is TGTGCCAGCAGCCATGCCCAAGGCCACGAGCAGTACTTC. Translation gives CASSHAQGHEQYF.

As DNA, the CDR3 is TGTGCCACCAGGGGGGACACCGGCTCCTACGAGCAGTACTTC. This sequence encodes CATRGDTGSYEQYF. This chain links TRBV25-1 with TRBJ2-7; D is perhaps TRBD1 (7 bases). CDR3 length: 14 amino acids. The V end lost 10 bases, the J end lost 0 bases, and 16 bases lay between the germline ends. CDR1 is MGHDK, CDR2 SYGVNS, per germline.

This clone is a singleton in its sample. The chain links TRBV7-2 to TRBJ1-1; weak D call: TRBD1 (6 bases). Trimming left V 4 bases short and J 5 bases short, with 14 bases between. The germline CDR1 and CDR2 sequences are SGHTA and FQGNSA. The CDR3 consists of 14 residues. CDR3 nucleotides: TGTGCCAGCAGCTCACAGGGTCAAGGGACTGAAGCTTTCTTT. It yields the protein CASSSQGQGTEAFF.

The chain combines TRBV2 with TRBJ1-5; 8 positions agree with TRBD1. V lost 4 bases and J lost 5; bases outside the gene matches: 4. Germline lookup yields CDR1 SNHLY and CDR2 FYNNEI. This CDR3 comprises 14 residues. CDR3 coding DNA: TGTGCCAGCAGTGGACAGGGGAATTATCAGCCCCAGCATTTT. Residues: CASSGQGNYQPQHF.

CDR3 sequence (DNA): TGCGCCAGCAGCCCTTCCCTCCTTTCTAACTATGGCTACACCTTC. Translating it yields CASSPSLLSNYGYTF. The V gene is TRBV4-3, the J gene TRBJ1-2; no reliable D call. There are 15 residues in the CDR3. V was trimmed by 4 bases and J by 0 bases, leaving 12 bases between them. Looked up from germline, CDR1 is LGHNA and CDR2 is YSLEER.

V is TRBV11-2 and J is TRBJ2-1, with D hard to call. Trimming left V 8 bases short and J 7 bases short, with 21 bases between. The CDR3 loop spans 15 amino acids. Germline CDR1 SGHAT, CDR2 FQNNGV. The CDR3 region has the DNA TGTGCCAGCTCCTTATCTGACACATGGGGAAATGAGCAGTTCTTC. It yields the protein CASSLSDTWGNEQFF.

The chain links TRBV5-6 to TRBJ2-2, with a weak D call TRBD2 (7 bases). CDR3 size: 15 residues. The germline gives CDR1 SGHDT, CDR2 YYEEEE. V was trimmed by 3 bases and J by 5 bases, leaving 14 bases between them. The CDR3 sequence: CASSYGGPGTGELFF. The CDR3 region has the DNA TGTGCCAGCAGCTACGGGGGGCCGGGGACCGGGGAGCTGTTTTTT.

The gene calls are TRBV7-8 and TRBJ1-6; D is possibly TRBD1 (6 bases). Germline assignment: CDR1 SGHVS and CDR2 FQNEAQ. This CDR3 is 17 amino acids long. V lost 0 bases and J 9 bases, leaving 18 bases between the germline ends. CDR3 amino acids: CASSLATLQGGGSPLHF. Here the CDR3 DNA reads TGTGCCAGCAGCTTAGCGACGTTGCAGGGAGGGGGTTCACCCCTCCACTTT.

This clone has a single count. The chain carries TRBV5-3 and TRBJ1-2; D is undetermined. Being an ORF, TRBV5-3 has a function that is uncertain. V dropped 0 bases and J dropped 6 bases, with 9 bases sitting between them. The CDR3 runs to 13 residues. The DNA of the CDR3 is TGTGCCAGAAGCTTGGTTGCAGACCATGGCTACACCTTC. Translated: CARSLVADHGYTF.

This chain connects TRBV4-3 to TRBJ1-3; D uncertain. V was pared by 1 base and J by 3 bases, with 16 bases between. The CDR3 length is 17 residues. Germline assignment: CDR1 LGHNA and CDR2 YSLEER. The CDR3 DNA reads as TGCGCCAGCAGCCAAGCTCGTTCAGCCGTGGATGGAAACACCATATATTTT. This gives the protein CASSQARSAVDGNTIYF.

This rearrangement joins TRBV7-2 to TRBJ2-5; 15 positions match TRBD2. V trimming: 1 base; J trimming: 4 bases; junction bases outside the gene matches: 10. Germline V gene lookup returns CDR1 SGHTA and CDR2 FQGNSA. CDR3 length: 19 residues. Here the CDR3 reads CASSLDWTSGREFRETQYF. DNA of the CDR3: TGTGCCAGCAGCTTAGACTGGACTAGCGGGAGGGAGTTCCGAGAGACCCAGTACTTC.

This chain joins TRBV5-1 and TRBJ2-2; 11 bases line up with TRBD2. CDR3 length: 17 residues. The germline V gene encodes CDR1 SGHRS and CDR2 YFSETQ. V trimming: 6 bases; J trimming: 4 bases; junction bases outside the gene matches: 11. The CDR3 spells CASTRGLAGGTTGELFF. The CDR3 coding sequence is TGCGCCAGCACCCGAGGTTTAGCGGGGGGGACCACCGGGGAGCTGTTTTTT.

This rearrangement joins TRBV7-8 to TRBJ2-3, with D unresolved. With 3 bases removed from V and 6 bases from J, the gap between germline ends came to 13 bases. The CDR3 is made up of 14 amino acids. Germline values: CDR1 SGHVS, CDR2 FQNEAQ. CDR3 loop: CASSLGGGLDTQYF. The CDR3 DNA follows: TGTGCCAGCAGCTTGGGCGGCGGTTTGGATACGCAGTATTTT.

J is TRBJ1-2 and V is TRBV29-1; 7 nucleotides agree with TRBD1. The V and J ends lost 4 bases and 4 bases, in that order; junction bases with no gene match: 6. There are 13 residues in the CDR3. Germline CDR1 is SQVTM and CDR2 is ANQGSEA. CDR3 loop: CSVVAPGGYGYTF. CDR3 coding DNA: TGCAGCGTTGTAGCGCCAGGGGGCTATGGCTACACCTTC.

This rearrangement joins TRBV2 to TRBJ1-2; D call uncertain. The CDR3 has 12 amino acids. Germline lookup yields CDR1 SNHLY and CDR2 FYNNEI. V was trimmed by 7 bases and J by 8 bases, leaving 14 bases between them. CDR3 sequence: CASTQGQEGYTF. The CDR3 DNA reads TGTGCCAGCACCCAAGGGCAGGAGGGCTACACCTTC. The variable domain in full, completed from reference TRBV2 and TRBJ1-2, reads EPEVTQTPSHQVTQMGQEVILRCVPISNHLYFYWYRQILGQKVEFLVSFYNNEISEKSEIFDDQFSVERPDGSNFTLKIRSTKLEDSAMYFCASTQGQEGYTFGSGTRLTVV.

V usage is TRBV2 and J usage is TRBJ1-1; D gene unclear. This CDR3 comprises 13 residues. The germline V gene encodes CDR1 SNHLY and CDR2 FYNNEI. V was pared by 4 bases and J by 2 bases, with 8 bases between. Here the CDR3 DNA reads TGTGCCAGCAGTGGCGACGTCAACACTGAAGCTTTCTTT. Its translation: CASSGDVNTEAFF.

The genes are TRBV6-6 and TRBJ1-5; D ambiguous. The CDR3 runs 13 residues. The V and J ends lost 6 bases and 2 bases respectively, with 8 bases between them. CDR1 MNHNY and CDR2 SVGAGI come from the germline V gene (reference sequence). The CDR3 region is CASRPLGNQPQHF. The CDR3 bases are TGTGCCAGCAGGCCTCTGGGCAATCAGCCCCAGCATTTT.

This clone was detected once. The CDR3 coding sequence is TGTGCCAGCAGCCCAAGACAGGAGAGCACAGATACGCAGTATTTT. Residues: CASSPRQESTDTQYF. The V gene is TRBV5-4, the J gene TRBJ2-3; a weak D match, TRBD1 (6 bases). The ends were cut back, 4 bases at V and 0 bases at J, with 12 bases in the middle. The germline CDR1 and CDR2 sequences are SGHNT and YYREEE (reference sequence). The CDR3 length is 15 residues.

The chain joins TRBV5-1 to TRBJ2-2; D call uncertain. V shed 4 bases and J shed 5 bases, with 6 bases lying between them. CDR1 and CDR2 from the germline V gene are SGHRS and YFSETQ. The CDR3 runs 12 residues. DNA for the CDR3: TGCGCCAGCAGCCAGAGAACCGGGGAGCTGTTTTTT. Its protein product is CASSQRTGELFF.

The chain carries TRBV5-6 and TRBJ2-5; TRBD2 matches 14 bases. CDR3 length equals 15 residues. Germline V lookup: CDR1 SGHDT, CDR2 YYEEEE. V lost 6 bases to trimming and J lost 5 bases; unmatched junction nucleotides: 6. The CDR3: CASNRLAGGGETQYF. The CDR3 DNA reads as TGTGCCAGCAACAGACTAGCGGGAGGGGGGGAGACCCAGTACTTC. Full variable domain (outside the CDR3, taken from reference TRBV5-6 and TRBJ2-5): DAGVTQSPTHLIKTRGQQVTLRCSPKSGHDTVSWYQQALGQGPQFIFQYYEEEERQRGNFPDRFSGHQFPNYSSELNVNALLLGDSALYLCASNRLAGGGETQYFGPGTRLLVL.

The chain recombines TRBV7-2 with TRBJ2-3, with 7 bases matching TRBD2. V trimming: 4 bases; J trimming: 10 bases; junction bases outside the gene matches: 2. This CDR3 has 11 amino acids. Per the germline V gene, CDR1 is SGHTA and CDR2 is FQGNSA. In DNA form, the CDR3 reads TGTGCCAGCAGCTCAGGACTAGCGCAGTATTTT. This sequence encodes CASSSGLAQYF.

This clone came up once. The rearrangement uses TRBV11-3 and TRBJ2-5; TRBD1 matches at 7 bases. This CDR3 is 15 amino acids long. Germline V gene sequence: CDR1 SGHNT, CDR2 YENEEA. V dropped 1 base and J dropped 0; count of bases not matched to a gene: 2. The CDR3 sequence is CASSLGQGDQETQYF. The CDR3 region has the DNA TGTGCCAGCAGCTTAGGACAGGGAGACCAAGAGACCCAGTACTTC.

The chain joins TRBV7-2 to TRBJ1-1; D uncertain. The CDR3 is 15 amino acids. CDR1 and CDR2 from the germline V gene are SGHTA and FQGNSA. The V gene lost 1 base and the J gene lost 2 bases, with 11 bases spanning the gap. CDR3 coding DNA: TGTGCCAGCAGCTTAGAGGTCAGATTAAACACTGAAGCTTTCTTT. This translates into CASSLEVRLNTEAFF.